The 13 T cell receptor beta chains given below trace back to one sample, sequenced in a study of molecular identifiers for immune sequencing clone quantification. One entry per CDR3 protein, called by TCRdb with MiXCR from the PCR reads. The table records 97,000 or so distinct CDR3 sequences, 20% to 25% of them present only once. The sequenced sample consisted of naive CD8+ T cells from blood, with Jurkat cell RNA spiked in. Subset specified: FACS-sorted CD8+CD4-CCR7+CD45RA+ naive T cells. Receptors originate from a human donor in good health. Some libraries in this study had Jurkat cell RNA spiked in.

The chain links TRBV6-2 or TRBV6-3 to TRBJ2-7, with unresolved D. The CDR3 spans 14 residues. Trimming removed 7 bases at V and 2 bases at J, with 15 bases between. Germline CDR1 and CDR2: MNHEY and SVGEGT. CDR3 coding DNA: TGTGCCAGCACGGCGGCAGGCGCGCCCTACGAGCAGTACTTC. This encodes CASTAAGAPYEQYF.

The sample holds many counts of this clonotype. The V gene is TRBV6-2 or TRBV6-3, the J gene TRBJ2-2; D tentatively fits TRBD1 or TRBD2 (5 bases each). This CDR3 is built from 15 residues. Germline loops: CDR1 MNHEY, CDR2 SVGEGT. Trimming left V 6 bases short and J 2 bases short, with 13 bases between. The CDR3 reads CASRRVGPNTGELFF. CDR3 bases: TGTGCCAGCAGAAGAGTGGGACCTAACACCGGGGAGCTGTTTTTT.

This clonotype was recorded only once. The genes are TRBV25-1 and TRBJ2-5; 8 bases map to TRBD2. Looked up from germline, CDR1 is MGHDK and CDR2 is SYGVNS. The J segment lost 9 bases and the V segment lost 7 bases, leaving 10 bases of the junction unmatched. There are 13 residues in the CDR3. CDR3 residues: CASMAGGEEPQYF. DNA of the CDR3: TGTGCCAGCATGGCGGGGGGTGAGGAGCCCCAGTACTTC.

This clonotype appeared a few times. The chain recombines TRBV21-1 with TRBJ2-1; the D call of TRBD2 is as the table states it, not checked on the DNA. TRBV21-1 is flagged as a pseudogene. The CDR3 extends over 20 amino acids. The CDR3 nucleotides are TGTGCCAGCAGCCCCTCAACTAGCGGGAGGGACAGGGTAAGGGGGAATGAGCAGTTCTTC. As protein: CASSPSTSGRDRVRGNEQFF.

The chain joins TRBV10-1 to TRBJ2-3, with 9 bases that match TRBD1. Trimming took 7 bases from V and 4 from J; bases not matched to a gene: 3. The germline CDR1 and CDR2 sequences are WNHNN and SYGVQD (reference sequence). The CDR3 has 13 amino acids. CDR3 amino acids: CASTDRGSDTQYF. CDR3 sequence (DNA): TGCGCCAGCACAGACAGGGGGTCAGATACGCAGTATTTT.

The rearrangement uses TRBV11-2 and TRBJ2-5; 9 bases map to TRBD2. Trimming removed 0 bases from V and 5 bases from J; junction bases left unmatched: 10. The germline V gene has CDR1 SGHAT and CDR2 FQNNGV. CDR3 length equals 17 residues. CDR3 in amino acids: CASSLERDAGGPETQYF. In nucleotides, the CDR3 is TGTGCCAGCAGCTTAGAGAGGGACGCGGGGGGGCCGGAGACCCAGTACTTC. Variable domain in full (rest from reference TRBV11-2 and TRBJ2-5): EAGVAQSPRYKIIEKRQSVAFWCNPISGHATLYWYQQILGQGPKLLIQFQNNGVVDDSQLPKDRFSAERLKGVDSTLKIQPAKLEDSAVYLCASSLERDAGGPETQYFGPGTRLLVL.

Concerning this clonotype: A read error is possible here, since a much larger clone lies one base away. J is TRBJ2-2 and V is TRBV27; D ambiguous. The CDR3 sequence is 14 residues long. The germline V and J ends were trimmed by 8 bases and 4 bases, with 14 bases remaining between them. Per germline, CDR1 MNHEY and CDR2 SMNVEV (reference sequence). In DNA form, the CDR3 reads TGTGCCAGCCACTGGGGTGTCGGCACCGGGGAGCTGTTTTTT. As protein: CASHWGVGTGELFF.

In its sample, this clonotype was seen many times. The genes are TRBV5-4 and TRBJ1-1; 8 bases align to TRBD1. The CDR3 has 15 residues. The germline V gene encodes CDR1 SGHNT and CDR2 YYREEE (reference sequence). V lost 0 bases and J lost 5; bases outside the gene matches: 6. The CDR3, as DNA: TGTGCCAGCAGCTTGGCGACAGGGGATGCGACTGAAGCTTTCTTT. As protein: CASSLATGDATEAFF.

On this clonotype itself: The junction differs from germline at one of its ends, possibly a read error. This chain uses TRBV29-1 with TRBJ2-2; 10 nucleotides agree with TRBD2. The CDR3 is made up of 14 amino acids. Germline loops: CDR1 SQVTM, CDR2 ANQGSEA. The CDR3 region is CSVIAGGNTGELYF. DNA of the CDR3: TGCAGCGTGATAGCGGGAGGAAACACCGGGGAGCTGTATTTT.

Many counts were recorded for this clonotype. The chain combines TRBV5-5 with TRBJ2-7; the D call may be TRBD1 or TRBD2 (5 bases each). Trimming took off 4 bases at V and 5 bases at J, with 16 bases between the two ends. CDR1 and CDR2 from the germline V gene are SGHKS and YYEKEE (reference sequence). The CDR3 covers 14 residues. DNA for the CDR3: TGTGCCAGCAGCGCTGAGGGGCGATGGGACGAGCAGTACTTC. Its protein product is CASSAEGRWDEQYF.

This clonotype was observed a handful of times. The rearrangement uses TRBV2 and TRBJ2-7; 9 bases are shared with TRBD2. The V gene's germline CDR1 is SNHLY and CDR2 FYNNEI. The CDR3 contains 16 residues. The junction had 9 bases not matched to a gene; V was cut back by 6 bases and J by 0 bases. The CDR3 nucleotides read TGTGCCAGCAGCTTTATCGTAGCGGGAGACTCCTACGAGCAGTACTTC. Protein product: CASSFIVAGDSYEQYF.

This chain uses TRBV9 with TRBJ2-7; D may match TRBD1 or TRBD2 (5 bases each). Germline CDR1 and CDR2: SGDLS and YYNGEE. There are 14 residues in the CDR3. Trimming took 3 bases from V and 5 from J, leaving 15 bases between them. The CDR3 DNA follows: TGTGCCAGCAGCGCCGGGACCGCCCTTGACGAGCAGTACTTC. Translating gives CASSAGTALDEQYF.

Notes on this clonotype: This may be a read error, as it is one base from a much larger clone. The chain recombines TRBV29-1 with TRBJ2-1; TRBD1 aligns across 9 bases. The germline gives CDR1 SQVTM, CDR2 ANQGSEA. The CDR3 contains 14 residues. CDR3 nucleotides: TGCAGCGTCCGCGGACAGGGGTCCTACAATGAGCAGCTCTTC. Its translation is CSVRGQGSYNEQLF.